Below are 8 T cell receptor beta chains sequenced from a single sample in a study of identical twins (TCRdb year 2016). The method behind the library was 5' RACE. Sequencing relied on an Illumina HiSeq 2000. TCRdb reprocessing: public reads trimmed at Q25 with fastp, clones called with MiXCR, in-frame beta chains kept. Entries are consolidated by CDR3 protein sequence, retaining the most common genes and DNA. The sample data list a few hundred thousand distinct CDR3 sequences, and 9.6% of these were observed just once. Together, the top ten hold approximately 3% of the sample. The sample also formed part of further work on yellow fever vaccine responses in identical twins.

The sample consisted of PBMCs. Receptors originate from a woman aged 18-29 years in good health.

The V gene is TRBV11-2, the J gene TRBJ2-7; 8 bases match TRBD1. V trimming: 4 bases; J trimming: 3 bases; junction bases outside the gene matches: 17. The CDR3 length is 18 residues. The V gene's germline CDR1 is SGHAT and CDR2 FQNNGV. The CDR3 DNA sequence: TGTGCCAGCAGCTCTAGTTGGGCAGGTAGCGGACAGGGCTACGAGCAGTACTTC. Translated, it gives CASSSSWAGSGQGYEQYF.

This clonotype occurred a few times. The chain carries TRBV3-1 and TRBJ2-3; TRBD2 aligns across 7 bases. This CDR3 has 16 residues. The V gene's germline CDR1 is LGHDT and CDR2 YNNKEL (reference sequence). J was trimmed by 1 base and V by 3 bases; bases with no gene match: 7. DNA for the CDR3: TGTGCCAGCAGCCATCAGCGGGGAACCCGCACAGATACGCAGTATTTT. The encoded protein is CASSHQRGTRTDTQYF.

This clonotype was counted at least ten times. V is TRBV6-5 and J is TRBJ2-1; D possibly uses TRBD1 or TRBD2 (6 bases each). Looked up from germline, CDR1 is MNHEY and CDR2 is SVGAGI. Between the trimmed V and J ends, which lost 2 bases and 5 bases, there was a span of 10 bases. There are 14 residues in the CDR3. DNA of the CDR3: TGTGCCAGCAGTTACGAGGGGGGTAACAATGAGCAGTTCTTC. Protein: CASSYEGGNNEQFF.

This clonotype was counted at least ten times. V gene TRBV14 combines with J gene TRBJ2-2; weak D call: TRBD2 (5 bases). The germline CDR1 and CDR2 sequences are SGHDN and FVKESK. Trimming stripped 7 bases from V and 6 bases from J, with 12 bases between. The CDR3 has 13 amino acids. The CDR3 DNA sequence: TGTGCCAGCACACCTAGCCGGTCCGGGGAGCTGTTTTTT. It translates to CASTPSRSGELFF.

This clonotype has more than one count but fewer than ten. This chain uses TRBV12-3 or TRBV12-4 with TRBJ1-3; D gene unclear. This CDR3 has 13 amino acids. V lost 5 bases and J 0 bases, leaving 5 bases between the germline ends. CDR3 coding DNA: TGTGCCAGCAGTCTCTTCTCTGGAAACACCATATATTTT. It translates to CASSLFSGNTIYF.

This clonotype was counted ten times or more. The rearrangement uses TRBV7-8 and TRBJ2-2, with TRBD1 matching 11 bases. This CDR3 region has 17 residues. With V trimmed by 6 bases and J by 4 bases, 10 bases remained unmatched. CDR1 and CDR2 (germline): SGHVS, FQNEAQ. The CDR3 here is CASSPRTGGIATGELFF. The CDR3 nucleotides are TGTGCCAGCAGTCCTAGGACAGGGGGCATCGCCACCGGGGAGCTGTTTTTT.

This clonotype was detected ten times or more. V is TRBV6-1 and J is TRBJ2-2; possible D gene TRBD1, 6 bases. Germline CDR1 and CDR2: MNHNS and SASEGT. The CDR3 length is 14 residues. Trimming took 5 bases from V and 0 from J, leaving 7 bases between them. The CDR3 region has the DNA TGTGCCAGCAGTACAGGGACGAACACCGGGGAGCTGTTTTTT. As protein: CASSTGTNTGELFF.

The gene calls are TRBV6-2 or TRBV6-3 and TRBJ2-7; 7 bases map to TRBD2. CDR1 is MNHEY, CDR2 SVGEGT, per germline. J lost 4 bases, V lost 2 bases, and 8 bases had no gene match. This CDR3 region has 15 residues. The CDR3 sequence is CASSYSGTSGYEQYF. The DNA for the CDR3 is TGTGCCAGCAGTTACAGCGGGACCAGCGGATACGAGCAGTACTTC.